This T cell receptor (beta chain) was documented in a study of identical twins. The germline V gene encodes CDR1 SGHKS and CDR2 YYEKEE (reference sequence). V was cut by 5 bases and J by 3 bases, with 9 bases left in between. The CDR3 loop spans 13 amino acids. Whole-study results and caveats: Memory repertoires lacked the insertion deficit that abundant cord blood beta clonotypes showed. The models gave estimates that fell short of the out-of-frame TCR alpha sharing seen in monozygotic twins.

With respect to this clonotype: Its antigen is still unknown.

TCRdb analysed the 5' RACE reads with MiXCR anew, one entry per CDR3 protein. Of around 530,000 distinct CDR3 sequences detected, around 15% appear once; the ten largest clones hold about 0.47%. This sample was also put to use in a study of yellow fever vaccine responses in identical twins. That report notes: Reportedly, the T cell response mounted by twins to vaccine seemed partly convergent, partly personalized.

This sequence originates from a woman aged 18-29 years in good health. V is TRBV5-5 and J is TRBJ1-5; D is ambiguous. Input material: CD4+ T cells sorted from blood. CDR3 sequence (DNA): TGTGCCAGCAGTTGGCTGATCAATCAGCCCCAGCATTTT. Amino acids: CASSWLINQPQHF.